The clone carrying this TCR beta chain was counted many times. The researchers obtained blood RNA from unsorted whole blood and also extracted germline DNA. The record originates from a study of tumor-infiltrating lymphocytes in primary liver carcinoma. With a constant-region primer, TCR beta cDNA was made from around 530 ng of total RNA. The TCR beta library was amplified through three nested multiplex PCR rounds in a modified ARM-PCR procedure. The first two PCR rounds used TRBV1-TRBV30 forward primers with a C-beta reverse primer, nine to eleven cycles each. Each CDR3 protein is one row after TCRdb ran MiXCR on the multiplex PCR reads. The table records 310,000 or so distinct CDR3 sequences, roughly 60% of them present only once. V shed 0 bases and J shed 7 bases, with 16 bases lying between them. The CDR3 has 15 amino acids. Germline CDR1 and CDR2: MGHRA and YSYEKL.

The TCR sequence derives from a woman aged 25 to 39 with primary liver carcinoma and hepatitis B virus infection. The gene calls are TRBV4-1 and TRBJ2-7; D is tentatively TRBD1 or TRBD2 (7 bases each). Sequencing was carried out using peripheral blood. The CDR3 sequence is CASSQDRAGGGEQYF. CDR3 nucleotide sequence: TGCGCCAGCAGCCAAGATCGGGCAGGGGGAGGGGAGCAGTACTTC.